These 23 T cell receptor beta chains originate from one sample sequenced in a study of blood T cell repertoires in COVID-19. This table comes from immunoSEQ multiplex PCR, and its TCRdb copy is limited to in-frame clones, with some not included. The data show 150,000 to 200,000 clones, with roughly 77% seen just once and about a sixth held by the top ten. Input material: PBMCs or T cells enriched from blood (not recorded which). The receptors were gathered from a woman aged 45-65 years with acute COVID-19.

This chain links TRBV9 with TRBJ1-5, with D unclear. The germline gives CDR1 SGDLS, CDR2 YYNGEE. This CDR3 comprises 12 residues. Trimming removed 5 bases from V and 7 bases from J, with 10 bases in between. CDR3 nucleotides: TGTGCCAGCAGGCCCGGGAGCCAGCCCCAGCATTTT. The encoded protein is CASRPGSQPQHF.

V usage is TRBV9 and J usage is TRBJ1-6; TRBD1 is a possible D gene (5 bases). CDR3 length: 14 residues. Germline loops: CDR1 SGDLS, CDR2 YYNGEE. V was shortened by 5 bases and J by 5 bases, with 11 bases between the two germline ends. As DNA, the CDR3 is TGTGCCAGCAGGACGGGCAGGGATAATTCACCCCTCCACTTT. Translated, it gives CASRTGRDNSPLHF.

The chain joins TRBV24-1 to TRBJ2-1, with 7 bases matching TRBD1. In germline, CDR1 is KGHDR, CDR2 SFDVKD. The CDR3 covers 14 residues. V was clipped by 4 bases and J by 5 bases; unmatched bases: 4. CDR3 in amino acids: CATSDRTGNNEQFF. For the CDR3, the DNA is TGTGCCACCAGTGACCGGACAGGTAACAATGAGCAGTTCTTC.

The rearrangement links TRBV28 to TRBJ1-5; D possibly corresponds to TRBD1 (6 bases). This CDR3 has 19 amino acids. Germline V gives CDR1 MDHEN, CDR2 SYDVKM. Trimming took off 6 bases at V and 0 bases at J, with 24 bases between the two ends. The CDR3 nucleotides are TGTGCCAGCAGCCCCCCGGGGACAACTTATACCTTTAGCAATCAGCCCCAGCATTTT. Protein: CASSPPGTTYTFSNQPQHF.

This CDR3 is CASSPRTGRSSNQPQHF. Here the CDR3 DNA reads TGTGCCAGCAGCCCTCGGACAGGGCGATCGAGCAATCAGCCCCAGCATTTT. This chain joins TRBV7-6 and TRBJ1-5; 8 bases agree with TRBD1. Per germline, CDR1 SGHVS and CDR2 FNYEAQ. With 5 bases clipped from V and 1 base from J, the junction kept 10 bases outside the gene matches. This CDR3 contains 17 residues.

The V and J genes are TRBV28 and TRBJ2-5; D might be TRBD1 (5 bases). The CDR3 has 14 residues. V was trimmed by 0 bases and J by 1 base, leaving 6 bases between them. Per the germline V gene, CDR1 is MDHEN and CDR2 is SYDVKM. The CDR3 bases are TGTGCCAGCAGTTTATGGCAGGGCCAAGAGACCCAGTACTTC. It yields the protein CASSLWQGQETQYF.

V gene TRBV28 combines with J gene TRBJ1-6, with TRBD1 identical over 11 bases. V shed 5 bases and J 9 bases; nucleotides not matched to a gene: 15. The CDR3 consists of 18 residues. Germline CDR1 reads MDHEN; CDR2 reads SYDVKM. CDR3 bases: TGTGCCAGCAGTCCTCACGGACAGGGGGCGCGGGGGGGTTCACCCCTCCACTTT. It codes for CASSPHGQGARGGSPLHF.

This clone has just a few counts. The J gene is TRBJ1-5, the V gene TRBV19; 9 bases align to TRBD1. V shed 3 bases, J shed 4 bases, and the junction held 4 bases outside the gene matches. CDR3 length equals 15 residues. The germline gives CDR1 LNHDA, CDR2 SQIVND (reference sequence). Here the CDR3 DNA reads TGTGCCAGTAGTATTAAGGGGACAGGGAATCAGCCCCAGCATTTT. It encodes CASSIKGTGNQPQHF.

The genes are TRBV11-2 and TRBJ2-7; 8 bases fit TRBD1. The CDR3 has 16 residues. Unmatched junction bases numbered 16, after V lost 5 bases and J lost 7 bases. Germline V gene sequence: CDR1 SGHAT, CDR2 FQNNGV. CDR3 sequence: CASSPSGQGPSGEQYV. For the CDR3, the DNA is TGTGCCAGCAGCCCGAGCGGACAGGGCCCCTCGGGGGAGCAGTACGTC.

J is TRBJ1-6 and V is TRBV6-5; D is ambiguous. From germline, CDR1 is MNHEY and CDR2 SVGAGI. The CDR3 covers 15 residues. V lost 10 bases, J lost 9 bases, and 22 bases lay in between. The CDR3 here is CATNPGKGSGSPLHF. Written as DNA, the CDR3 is TGTGCCACGAACCCGGGAAAAGGCTCGGGTTCACCCCTCCACTTT.

The CDR3 region is CASSLGRNQPQHF. CDR3 bases: TGTGCCAGCAGTTTAGGGAGGAATCAGCCCCAGCATTTT. The chain recombines TRBV27 with TRBJ1-5; D unresolved. CDR1 MNHEY and CDR2 SMNVEV come from the germline V gene (reference sequence). The CDR3 loop spans 13 amino acids. V gave up 2 bases and J gave up 4 bases, with 6 bases separating them.

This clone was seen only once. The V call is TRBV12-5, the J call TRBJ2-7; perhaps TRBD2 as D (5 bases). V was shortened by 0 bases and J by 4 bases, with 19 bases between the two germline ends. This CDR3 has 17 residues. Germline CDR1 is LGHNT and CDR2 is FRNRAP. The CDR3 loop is CASGLVLSGPGSYEQYV. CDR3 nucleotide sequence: TGTGCTAGTGGTTTGGTACTCAGTGGCCCGGGGAGTTACGAGCAGTACGTC.

The CDR3 region is CASSLTAGAETQYF. For the CDR3, the DNA is TGTGCCAGCAGCCTTACGGCGGGGGCTGAGACCCAGTACTTC. The rearrangement links TRBV14 to TRBJ2-5, with D tentatively TRBD2 (7 bases). The V end lost 4 bases, the J end lost 5 bases, and 14 bases lay between the germline ends. This CDR3 has 14 residues. Per the germline V gene, CDR1 is SGHDN and CDR2 is FVKESK.

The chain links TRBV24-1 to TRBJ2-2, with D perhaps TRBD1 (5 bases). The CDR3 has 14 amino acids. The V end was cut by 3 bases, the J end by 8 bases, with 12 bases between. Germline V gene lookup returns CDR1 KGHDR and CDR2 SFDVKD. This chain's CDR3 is CATSDTQGLGELFF. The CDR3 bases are TGTGCCACCAGTGATACGCAGGGTTTAGGGGAGCTGTTTTTT.

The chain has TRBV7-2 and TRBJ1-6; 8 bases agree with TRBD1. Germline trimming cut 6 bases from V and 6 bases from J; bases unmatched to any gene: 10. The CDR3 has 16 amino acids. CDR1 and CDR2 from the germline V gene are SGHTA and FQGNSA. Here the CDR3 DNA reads TGTGCCAGCAGGGATACCCGACAGGGGTCTAATTCACCCCTCCACTTT. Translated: CASRDTRQGSNSPLHF.

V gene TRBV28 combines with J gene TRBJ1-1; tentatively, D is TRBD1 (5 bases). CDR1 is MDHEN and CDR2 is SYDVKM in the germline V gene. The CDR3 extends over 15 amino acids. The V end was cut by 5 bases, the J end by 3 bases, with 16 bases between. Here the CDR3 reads CASSPLRQGHTEAFF. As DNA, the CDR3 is TGTGCCAGCAGTCCCCTGCGCCAGGGTCACACTGAAGCTTTCTTT.

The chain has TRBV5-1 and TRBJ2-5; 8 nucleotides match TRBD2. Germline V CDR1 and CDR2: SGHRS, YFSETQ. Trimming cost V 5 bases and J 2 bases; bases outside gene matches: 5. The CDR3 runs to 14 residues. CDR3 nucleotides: TGCGCCAGCAGGATCGCGGGGGGTCAAGAGACCCAGTACTTC. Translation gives CASRIAGGQETQYF.

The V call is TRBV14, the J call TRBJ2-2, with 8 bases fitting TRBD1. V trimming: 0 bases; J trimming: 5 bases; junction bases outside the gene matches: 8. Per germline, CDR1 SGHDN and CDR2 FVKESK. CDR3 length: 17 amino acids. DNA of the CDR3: TGTGCCAGCAGCCAAGACCGGCAGGGGGCATGGACCGGGGAGCTGTTTTTT. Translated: CASSQDRQGAWTGELFF.

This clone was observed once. CDR3 sequence reads: CASSESLAGGLETQYF. In nucleotides, the CDR3 is TGCGCCAGCAGTGAGTCCCTAGCGGGGGGTCTAGAGACCCAGTACTTC. The chain employs TRBV10-1 and TRBJ2-5, with 11 positions matching TRBD2. The CDR3 spans 16 residues. V shed 0 bases, J shed 4 bases, and the junction held 4 bases outside the gene matches. CDR1 WNHNN and CDR2 SYGVQD come from the germline V gene (reference sequence).

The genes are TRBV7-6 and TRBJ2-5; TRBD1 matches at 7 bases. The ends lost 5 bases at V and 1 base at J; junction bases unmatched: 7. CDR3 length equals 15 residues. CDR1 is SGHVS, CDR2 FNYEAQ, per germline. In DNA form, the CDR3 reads TGTGCCAGCAGCCCACGACAGGGCCCCCAAGAGACCCAGTACTTC. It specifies CASSPRQGPQETQYF.

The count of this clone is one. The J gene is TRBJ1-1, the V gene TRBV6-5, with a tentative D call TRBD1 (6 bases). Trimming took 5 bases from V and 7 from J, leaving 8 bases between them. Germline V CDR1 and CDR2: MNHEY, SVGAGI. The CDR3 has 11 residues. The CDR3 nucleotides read TGTGCCAGCAGTCAGGACAGTGAAGCTTTCTTT. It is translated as CASSQDSEAFF.

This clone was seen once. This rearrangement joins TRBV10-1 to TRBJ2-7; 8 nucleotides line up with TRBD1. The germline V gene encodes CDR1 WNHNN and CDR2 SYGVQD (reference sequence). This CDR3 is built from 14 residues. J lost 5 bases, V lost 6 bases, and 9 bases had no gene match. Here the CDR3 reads CASRYTGGRNEQYV. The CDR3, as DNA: TGCGCCAGCAGGTATACAGGGGGGCGTAACGAGCAGTACGTC.

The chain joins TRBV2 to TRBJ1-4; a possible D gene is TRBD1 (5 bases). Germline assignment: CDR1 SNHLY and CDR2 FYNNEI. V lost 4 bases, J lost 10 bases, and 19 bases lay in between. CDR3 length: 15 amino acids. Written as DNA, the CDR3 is TGTGCCAGCAGTGGATCAGGGAAATGGTTTGGAAAACTGTTTTTT. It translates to CASSGSGKWFGKLFF.